This TCR beta chain is from a study of shared clonotypes between healthy human individuals. General study results and limits: Non-shared clonotypes showed lower generation probabilities than clonotypes common to all four donors.

Several immunoSEQ 96-well plates shared each subset's DNA, each plate a replicate. The assay was immunoSEQ multiplex PCR, and TCRdb's table has in-frame clones only and misses some. The sample records approximately 700,000 clones, roughly 72% being singletons. For this clone: Its antigen is not known.

Germline V gene data show CDR1 as KGHSH and CDR2 as LQKENI. V gave up 4 bases and J gave up 5 bases, with 15 bases separating them. This CDR3 has 15 residues. The chain links TRBV18 to TRBJ1-5; TRBD1 might be the D (6 bases). What was sequenced was memory CD4+ T cells sorted from blood. Subset specified: CD45RA-negative fraction. This receptor was obtained from a woman in her twenties or thirties in good health. In nucleotides, the CDR3 is TGTGCCAGCTCACTAGGAGACACAGGGTATCAGCCCCAGCATTTT. It codes for CASSLGDTGYQPQHF. The variable domain in full, completed from reference TRBV18 and TRBJ1-5, reads NAGVMQNPRHLVRRRGQEARLRCSPMKGHSHVYWYRQLPEEGLKFMVYLQKENIIDESGMPKERFSAEFPKEGPSILRIQQVVRGDSAAYFCASSLGDTGYQPQHFGDGTRLSIL.